The 13 T cell receptor beta chains below come from one sample, sequenced in a study of T cells in Graves' hyperthyroidism and ophthalmopathy. The source material, RNA transcripts, was used to amplify TCR beta CDR3 regions. First-round RT-PCR with HTBI primers amplified the TCR CDR3 region. TCRdb re-called the multiplex PCR reads through MiXCR, storing one row per CDR3 protein. The profile shows about 480,000 distinct CDR3 sequences, around 15% of them singletons. Specimen: blood. Receptors were obtained from a woman aged 18-30 years with Graves' hyperthyroidism.

This clonotype was counted many times. The rearrangement links TRBV12-3 or TRBV12-4 to TRBJ2-1, with TRBD2 identical over 12 bases. With V trimmed by 1 base and J by 5 bases, 3 bases remained unmatched. This CDR3 contains 16 residues. CDR3 amino acids: CASSLGTSGTNNEQFF. The CDR3 DNA sequence: TGTGCCAGCAGTTTAGGGACTAGCGGGACCAACAATGAGCAGTTCTTC.

The chain's CDR3 is CASSVYRGHGYTF. As DNA, the CDR3 is TGTGCCAGCAGCGTTTACAGGGGGCATGGCTACACCTTC. This chain joins TRBV5-6 and TRBJ1-2; TRBD1 matches 9 bases. The CDR3 consists of 13 residues. V dropped 4 bases and J dropped 6; count of bases not matched to a gene: 4. Germline V gives CDR1 SGHDT, CDR2 YYEEEE.

This clonotype was detected ten times or more. The chain has TRBV3-1 and TRBJ1-6; a possible D gene is TRBD1 (6 bases). The CDR3 spans 15 residues. The germline V gene encodes CDR1 LGHDT and CDR2 YNNKEL (reference sequence). The germline V and J ends were trimmed by 4 bases and 8 bases, with 15 bases remaining between them. The CDR3: CASSPMTGPYSPLHF. DNA of the CDR3: TGTGCCAGCAGCCCAATGACAGGACCCTATTCACCCCTCCACTTT.

This clonotype was recorded many times. The V call is TRBV11-1, the J call TRBJ2-5, with 11 bases identical to TRBD2. The junction had 17 bases not matched to a gene; V was cut back by 6 bases and J by 5 bases. CDR3 length equals 18 residues. Germline CDR1 SGHAT, CDR2 FQDESV (reference sequence). CDR3 DNA sequence: TGTGCCAGCAGGGGAGGTCTTCGGACTAGCGGGCTGGGCGAGACCCAGTACTTC. It yields the protein CASRGGLRTSGLGETQYF.

The gene calls are TRBV3-1 and TRBJ2-3; D uncertain. CDR1 and CDR2 (germline): LGHDT, YNNKEL (reference sequence). Trimming left V 0 bases short and J 5 bases short, with 12 bases between. The CDR3 runs 15 residues. The CDR3 sequence: CASSQDFRFGDTQYF. The CDR3 nucleotides are TGTGCCAGCAGCCAAGATTTCAGGTTTGGAGATACGCAGTATTTT.

Ten or more counts support this clonotype. At one end the junction does not follow the germline gene, possibly because of a read error. The CDR3 DNA reads as TGCAGCATTGATGGCCCGGGCGTGGGGGGCGAGCAGTACTTC. This sequence encodes CSIDGPGVGGEQYF. V gene TRBV29-1 combines with J gene TRBJ2-7; tentative D call: TRBD2 (6 bases). This CDR3 comprises 14 residues. Germline V lookup: CDR1 SQVTM, CDR2 ANQGSEA.

Many counts were recorded for this clonotype. This chain uses TRBV6-1 with TRBJ2-3, with D unclear. Trimming removed 5 bases at V and 3 bases at J, with 12 bases between. The CDR3 consists of 14 residues. Germline V gene data show CDR1 as MNHNS and CDR2 as SASEGT. The CDR3 protein is CASSSGSRTDTQYF. The CDR3 nucleotides are TGTGCCAGCAGTTCCGGGTCTCGTACAGATACGCAGTATTTT.

The gene calls are TRBV4-1 and TRBJ2-2; tentative D call: TRBD2 (6 bases). The CDR3 spans 17 residues. Trimming removed 6 bases at V and 0 bases at J, with 17 bases between. Germline V gene data show CDR1 as MGHRA and CDR2 as YSYEKL. CDR3 sequence reads: CASSLRGGPANTGELFF. The CDR3 DNA reads TGCGCCAGCAGTCTACGGGGAGGACCCGCGAACACCGGGGAGCTGTTTTTT.

This sequence joins TRBV3-1 and TRBJ2-3; 7 bases agree with TRBD2. The CDR3 runs 19 residues. Trimming cost V 3 bases and J 4 bases; bases outside gene matches: 19. Germline V lookup: CDR1 LGHDT, CDR2 YNNKEL (reference sequence). The CDR3 sequence is CASSQAGLSGRASADTQYF. The CDR3 nucleotides are TGTGCCAGCAGCCAGGCCGGGTTGAGTGGGAGGGCCTCGGCAGATACGCAGTATTTT.

This rearrangement joins TRBV24-1 to TRBJ1-2; D is uncertain. The CDR3 runs 17 residues. CDR1 is KGHDR and CDR2 is SFDVKD in the germline V gene. V shed 3 bases and J shed 5 bases, with 21 bases lying between them. The CDR3 here is CATSDGMVEDGLYGYTF. The CDR3 coding sequence is TGTGCCACCAGTGATGGGATGGTTGAAGATGGGCTTTATGGCTACACCTTC.

This clonotype was found many times. The CDR3 nucleotides read TGCAGCGTTGAGACAGGAAACACTGAAGCTTTCTTT. Amino acid sequence: CSVETGNTEAFF. J is TRBJ1-1 and V is TRBV29-1; weak D call: TRBD1 (6 bases). V lost 3 bases to trimming and J lost 2 bases, with 7 bases between them. The CDR3 has 12 residues. Germline V gene lookup returns CDR1 SQVTM and CDR2 ANQGSEA.

This clonotype was seen many times. The chain couples TRBV6-5 to TRBJ2-3, with TRBD1 identical over 7 bases. CDR1 is MNHEY, CDR2 SVGAGI, per germline. Trimming cost V 3 bases and J 2 bases; bases outside gene matches: 8. CDR3 length: 16 amino acids. CDR3 nucleotides: TGTGCCAGCAGTTATTCGACAGGGCCTATCACAGATACGCAGTATTTT. It encodes CASSYSTGPITDTQYF.

Concerning this clonotype: This may stem from a read error, because a much larger clone lies one nucleotide away. The chain is built from TRBV5-5 and TRBJ2-1; D not resolved. Germline CDR1 reads SGHKS; CDR2 reads YYEKEE (reference sequence). V was clipped by 4 bases and J by 6 bases, with 11 bases between them. CDR3 length: 13 residues. CDR3 protein: CASSVFALNEQFF. In DNA, the CDR3 is TGTGCCAGCAGCGTGTTCGCGCTCAATGAGCAGTTCTTC.